The 26 T cell receptor beta chains listed next were all sequenced from one sample in a study of breast tumors, draining lymph nodes, adjacent tissues. Axillary draining lymph nodes of breast cancer patients supplied the node samples. Via MiXCR, TCRdb re-called the multiplex PCR reads, giving one row per CDR3 protein. The sample includes around 140,000 distinct CDR3 sequences, about a fifth of them seen just once. The sequencing input was axillary lymph node tissue. The receptor source for this set is a female donor with breast cancer. Some clones in this sample may be carry-over from other donors' samples.

About this clonotype: A much larger clone lies one base from this, so it may be a read error. This chain links TRBV4-1 with TRBJ1-5; D not certain. With 1 base removed from V and 4 bases from J, the gap between germline ends came to 11 bases. In germline, CDR1 is MGHRA, CDR2 YSYEKL. The CDR3 runs 15 residues. CDR3 nucleotide sequence: TGCGCCAGCAGCCAAGGAGTGGGAGGGAATCAGCCCCAGCATTTT. Its translation: CASSQGVGGNQPQHF.

The sample holds many counts of this clonotype. V is TRBV29-1 and J is TRBJ2-5; D might be TRBD1 (5 bases). V gave up 2 bases and J gave up 4 bases, with 8 bases separating them. The CDR3 length is 12 residues. Germline V gives CDR1 SQVTM, CDR2 ANQGSEA. CDR3 sequence: CSVEPGIETQYF. CDR3 bases: TGCAGCGTTGAACCAGGGATAGAGACCCAGTACTTC.

This clonotype was counted ten times or more. The chain employs TRBV20-1 and TRBJ2-7; 12 positions agree with TRBD2. V was pared by 6 bases and J by 7 bases, with 7 bases of the junction left unmatched. Germline assignment: CDR1 DFQATT and CDR2 SNEGSKA (reference sequence). CDR3 length equals 13 residues. The CDR3 is CSATSGRRVEQYF. In DNA form, the CDR3 reads TGCAGTGCAACTAGCGGGAGGCGGGTTGAGCAGTACTTC.

Note on this clonotype: A much larger clone sits a single nucleotide away, making a read error possible. V and J are TRBV19 and TRBJ2-2; 7 positions match TRBD1. The CDR3 contains 14 residues. V was clipped by 5 bases and J by 5 bases; unmatched bases: 5. CDR1 LNHDA and CDR2 SQIVND come from the germline V gene (reference sequence). The CDR3 protein is CASSPLTGTGELFF. The CDR3, as DNA: TGTGCCAGTAGTCCCCTGACAGGGACCGGGGAGCTGTTTTTT.

This clonotype was detected ten times or more. V gene TRBV5-1 combines with J gene TRBJ2-3; possibly TRBD2 for D (5 bases). The CDR3 covers 15 residues. Trimming shortened V by 4 bases and J by 1 base, and 13 bases separated the two germline ends. Germline CDR1 SGHRS, CDR2 YFSETQ. CDR3 protein: CASSPRVGGTDTQYF. DNA for the CDR3: TGCGCCAGCAGCCCAAGGGTCGGGGGCACAGATACGCAGTATTTT.

This clonotype was seen repeatedly, ten times or more. The chain links TRBV19 to TRBJ2-7, with unresolved D. V lost 7 bases and J 0 bases, leaving 13 bases between the germline ends. The CDR3 is 14 residues long. Germline-derived CDR1 and CDR2 are LNHDA and SQIVND (reference sequence). CDR3 amino acids: CASNKGTNSYEQYF. CDR3 nucleotide sequence: TGTGCCAGTAATAAGGGTACCAACTCCTACGAGCAGTACTTC.

This clonotype came up many times. The rearrangement joins TRBV12-3 or TRBV12-4 to TRBJ2-5; D may be TRBD1 (6 bases). CDR3 size: 16 residues. Trimming removed 2 bases at V and 5 bases at J, with 18 bases between. The CDR3 DNA follows: TGTGCCAGCAGTTTAAGTATCAGGGGATCGGGTGAGACCCAGTACTTC. Translation gives CASSLSIRGSGETQYF.

This clonotype has just a few counts. The chain has TRBV19 and TRBJ2-5; TRBD2 agrees at 10 bases. V was pared by 2 bases and J by 6 bases, with 6 bases of the junction left unmatched. Germline assignment: CDR1 LNHDA and CDR2 SQIVND (reference sequence). The CDR3 length is 15 residues. The CDR3 loop reads CASSILAGEVKTQYF. As DNA, the CDR3 is TGTGCCAGTAGTATACTAGCGGGAGAGGTAAAGACCCAGTACTTC.

This clonotype occurred many times. This chain connects TRBV19 to TRBJ2-1; the D gene could be TRBD1 or TRBD2 (5 bases each). The CDR3 is 13 residues long. Germline CDR1 LNHDA, CDR2 SQIVND (reference sequence). Trimming shortened V by 4 bases and J by 7 bases, and 11 bases separated the two germline ends. Here the CDR3 reads CASSKVGPNEQFF. As DNA, the CDR3 is TGTGCCAGTAGTAAGGTGGGACCGAATGAGCAGTTCTTC.

The sample holds many counts of this clonotype. CDR3 in amino acids: CASSLVGDSTGELFF. The CDR3 DNA is TGCGCCAGCAGCTTGGTGGGGGACTCAACCGGGGAGCTGTTTTTT. This chain joins TRBV5-1 and TRBJ2-2, with D tentatively TRBD2 (6 bases). Per the germline V gene, CDR1 is SGHRS and CDR2 is YFSETQ. V lost 0 bases and J lost 5, with 11 bases in between. This CDR3 has 15 amino acids. Variable domain in full (rest from reference TRBV5-1 and TRBJ2-2): KAGVTQTPRYLIKTRGQQVTLSCSPISGHRSVSWYQQTPGQGLQFLFEYFSETQRNKGNFPGRFSGRQFSNSRSEMNVSTLELGDSALYLCASSLVGDSTGELFFGEGSRLTVL.

This clonotype was seen ten or more times. This chain joins TRBV28 and TRBJ2-7, with TRBD1 matching over 10 bases. J gave up 0 bases and V 7 bases, and 15 bases lay outside the gene matches. The CDR3 has 18 amino acids. CDR1 and CDR2 from the germline V gene are MDHEN and SYDVKM. The DNA for the CDR3 is TGTGCCAGCACTCCTTCCGGGACAGGGGCCCCCTCCTCCTACGAGCAGTACTTC. As protein: CASTPSGTGAPSSYEQYF.

For this clonotype: A much larger clone lies one base from this, so it may be a read error. The gene calls are TRBV14 and TRBJ2-7, with D possibly matching TRBD2 (5 bases). Trimming pared 0 bases from V and 7 bases from J, leaving 19 bases between. This CDR3 region has 16 residues. The germline gives CDR1 SGHDN, CDR2 FVKESK. The CDR3 DNA sequence: TGTGCCAGCAGCCAAGATAGGACTCCCAATTTGGGTGAGCAGTACTTC. It yields the protein CASSQDRTPNLGEQYF.

This clonotype was seen a few times. This chain joins TRBV28 and TRBJ2-3; TRBD1 matches 11 bases. The CDR3 loop spans 12 amino acids. Germline CDR1 and CDR2: MDHEN and SYDVKM. The junction had 3 bases not matched to a gene; V was cut back by 4 bases and J by 12 bases. This chain's CDR3 is CASSSGTGGQYF. The CDR3 nucleotides are TGTGCCAGCAGTTCCGGGACAGGGGGACAGTATTTT. The variable domain in full, with the rest retrieved from reference TRBV28 and TRBJ2-3, is DVKVTQSSRYLVKRTGEKVFLECVQDMDHENMFWYRQDPGLGLRLIYFSYDVKMKEKGDIPEGYSVSREKKERFSLILESASTNQTSMYLCASSSGTGGQYFGPGTRLTVL.

This clonotype has at least ten counts. V usage is TRBV30 and J usage is TRBJ2-5; D remains ambiguous. The V end was cut by 0 bases, the J end by 5 bases, with 7 bases between. CDR3 size: 12 residues. Germline V gene data show CDR1 as GTSNPN and CDR2 as SVGIG (reference sequence). CDR3: CAWSVTRETQYF. DNA of the CDR3: TGTGCCTGGAGTGTAACACGGGAGACCCAGTACTTC.

Remarks on this clonotype: A much bigger clone sits one base away, suggesting this may be a read error. The chain combines TRBV4-2 with TRBJ1-3; TRBD1 matches at 7 bases. Germline-derived CDR1 and CDR2 are LGHNA and YNFKEQ. The CDR3 is 17 amino acids. With V trimmed by 2 bases and J by 1 base, 8 bases remained unmatched. Here the CDR3 DNA reads TGTGCCAGCAGCCAAAGGGAGGGGGCGGTATCTGGAAACACCATATATTTT. The encoded protein is CASSQREGAVSGNTIYF.

This clonotype was seen many times. The chain combines TRBV19 with TRBJ2-2; 7 nucleotides line up with TRBD1. With V trimmed by 6 bases and J by 5 bases, 6 bases remained unmatched. This CDR3 has 14 amino acids. Germline assignment: CDR1 LNHDA and CDR2 SQIVND (reference sequence). In DNA, the CDR3 is TGTGCCAGTAGCTTACGACAGGGAACCGGGGAGCTGTTTTTT. Encoded protein: CASSLRQGTGELFF.

On this clonotype itself: A much larger clone lies one base from this, so it may be a read error. The J gene is TRBJ2-2, the V gene TRBV20-1; tentative D call: TRBD2 (7 bases). The CDR3 loop spans 15 amino acids. In germline, CDR1 is DFQATT, CDR2 SNEGSKA (reference sequence). Trimming shortened V by 3 bases and J by 10 bases, and 21 bases separated the two germline ends. CDR3 bases: TGCAGTGCTAGTGGGGGGGCCGGAAACGCCGAGGAGCTGTTTTTT. Amino acids: CSASGGAGNAEELFF.

This clonotype was detected a few times. This chain links TRBV28 with TRBJ2-7; D tentatively fits TRBD1 or TRBD2 (6 bases each). The germline V and J ends were trimmed by 7 bases and 3 bases, with 19 bases remaining between them. The CDR3 spans 15 residues. Germline V gene data show CDR1 as MDHEN and CDR2 as SYDVKM. CDR3 DNA: TGTGCCAGCACCCCCGGAGGGGGATTGGTCTACGAGCAGTACTTC. Residues: CASTPGGGLVYEQYF. The entire variable domain, with the rest obtained from reference TRBV28 and TRBJ2-7, is as follows: DVKVTQSSRYLVKRTGEKVFLECVQDMDHENMFWYRQDPGLGLRLIYFSYDVKMKEKGDIPEGYSVSREKKERFSLILESASTNQTSMYLCASTPGGGLVYEQYFGPGTRLTVT.

This clonotype was seen many times. V and J are TRBV7-2 and TRBJ2-7; tentatively, D is TRBD1 (6 bases). V gave up 3 bases and J gave up 5 bases, with 14 bases separating them. The CDR3 totals 14 residues. Germline CDR1 SGHTA, CDR2 FQGNSA. The CDR3 DNA follows: TGTGCCAGCAGCTTCGGGCAGGGGATCCACGAGCAGTACTTC. Its protein product is CASSFGQGIHEQYF.

Here the CDR3 reads CASSYRGPVPYEQYF. CDR3 sequence (DNA): TGTGCCAGCAGTTACCGAGGACCCGTACCTTACGAGCAGTACTTC. The rearrangement joins TRBV6-2 or TRBV6-3 to TRBJ2-7; D remains unclear. Trimming shortened V by 2 bases and J by 4 bases, and 15 bases separated the two germline ends. The CDR3 is 15 residues long. The germline V gene has CDR1 MNHEY and CDR2 SVGEGT.

This clonotype was recorded many times. This CDR3 reads CASSMPWGPPIFSGNTIYF. The CDR3 region has the DNA TGTGCCAGCAGTATGCCCTGGGGACCGCCCATATTCTCTGGAAACACCATATATTTT. This chain links TRBV13 with TRBJ1-3; D may be TRBD1 (5 bases). Trimming pared 6 bases from V and 0 bases from J, leaving 24 bases between. Germline assignment: CDR1 PRHDT and CDR2 FYEKMQ (reference sequence). The CDR3 spans 19 residues. The variable domain in full, completed from reference TRBV13 and TRBJ1-3, reads AAGVIQSPRHLIKEKRETATLKCYPIPRHDTVYWYQQGPGQDPQFLISFYEKMQSDKGSIPDRFSAQQFSDYHSELNMSSLELGDSALYFCASSMPWGPPIFSGNTIYFGEGSWLTVV.

This clonotype has only one observation. For the CDR3, the DNA is TGCAGTGCTAGAGACTTAGCGGGAGGGCTCTCCTACGAGCAGTACTTC. The encoded protein is CSARDLAGGLSYEQYF. V and J are TRBV20-1 and TRBJ2-7, with TRBD2 identical over 11 bases. The V gene end was trimmed by 0 bases and the J gene end by 0 bases; junction bases not matched to a gene: 4. This CDR3 has 16 residues. Per germline, CDR1 DFQATT and CDR2 SNEGSKA (reference sequence).

This clonotype was detected many times. The chain carries TRBV2 and TRBJ2-2, with D perhaps matching TRBD2 (5 bases). Germline lookup yields CDR1 SNHLY and CDR2 FYNNEI. Trimming stripped 5 bases from V and 6 bases from J, with 13 bases between. The CDR3 runs to 14 residues. The CDR3 coding sequence is TGTGCCAGCAGTAACCAGGCGGGCTCCGGGGAGCTGTTTTTT. Amino acids: CASSNQAGSGELFF. Supplemented by reference TRBV2 and TRBJ2-2, the full variable domain reads EPEVTQTPSHQVTQMGQEVILRCVPISNHLYFYWYRQILGQKVEFLVSFYNNEISEKSEIFDDQFSVERPDGSNFTLKIRSTKLEDSAMYFCASSNQAGSGELFFGEGSRLTVL.

This clonotype was counted many times. The chain has TRBV24-1 and TRBJ2-2; 9 bases align to TRBD2. V shed 0 bases and J 7 bases; nucleotides not matched to a gene: 8. The CDR3 extends over 17 amino acids. Germline lookup yields CDR1 KGHDR and CDR2 SFDVKD. This chain's CDR3 is CATSDLQSGRTVGELFF. As DNA, the CDR3 is TGTGCCACCAGTGATTTGCAAAGCGGGAGGACCGTCGGGGAGCTGTTTTTT.

Concerning this clonotype: Since a much larger clone is just one base distant, this may be a read error. The rearrangement uses TRBV3-1 and TRBJ2-7; D is ambiguous. The CDR3 runs 15 residues. The germline V gene has CDR1 LGHDT and CDR2 YNNKEL (reference sequence). In DNA form, the CDR3 reads TGTGCCAGCAGCCAAGGACCAGACCCTAATTACGGGCAGTACTTC. Protein sequence: CASSQGPDPNYGQYF.

In this sample, this clonotype turned up many times. The V gene is TRBV7-3, the J gene TRBJ2-2; the match to TRBD2 covers 9 bases. Germline lookup yields CDR1 SGHTA and CDR2 FQGTGA. This CDR3 has 15 residues. V was clipped by 1 base and J by 8 bases; unmatched bases: 5. The CDR3: CASSLNAGGLGELFF. The CDR3 DNA reads as TGTGCCAGCAGCTTAAACGCGGGAGGGCTAGGGGAGCTGTTTTTT.